This T cell receptor beta chain was sequenced in a study of blood T cell repertoires in COVID-19. Study in general: COVID-19 samples from acute and convalescent phases originated in the United States, Italy and Spain. From T cells, B-cell-depleted T cells, or PBMCs came the material, which was cDNA or gDNA.

This CDR3 has 14 residues. Germline V gene sequence: CDR1 MNHNS, CDR2 SASEGT. V was clipped by 2 bases and J by 11 bases; unmatched bases: 9. The count of this clone is one. Under the authors' procedure: Reference gene primer amplification gave estimated nucleated cell counts. TCRdb's copy holds only in-frame clones and misses some; the assay was immunoSEQ multiplex PCR. Clonal size and the V and J genes are those of that table, whereas D and trimming came from the DNA. The repertoire holds 70,000 to 95,000 clones, with 70% to 90% as singletons. The clonotype comes from a woman aged 65 to 85 with active or convalescent COVID-19. The chain has TRBV6-1 and TRBJ1-1; 9 nucleotides agree with TRBD1. Sample: peripheral blood. The CDR3 here is CASSEQGTGRNAFF. Here the CDR3 DNA reads TGTGCCAGCAGTGAACAGGGGACAGGGAGGAATGCTTTCTTT.